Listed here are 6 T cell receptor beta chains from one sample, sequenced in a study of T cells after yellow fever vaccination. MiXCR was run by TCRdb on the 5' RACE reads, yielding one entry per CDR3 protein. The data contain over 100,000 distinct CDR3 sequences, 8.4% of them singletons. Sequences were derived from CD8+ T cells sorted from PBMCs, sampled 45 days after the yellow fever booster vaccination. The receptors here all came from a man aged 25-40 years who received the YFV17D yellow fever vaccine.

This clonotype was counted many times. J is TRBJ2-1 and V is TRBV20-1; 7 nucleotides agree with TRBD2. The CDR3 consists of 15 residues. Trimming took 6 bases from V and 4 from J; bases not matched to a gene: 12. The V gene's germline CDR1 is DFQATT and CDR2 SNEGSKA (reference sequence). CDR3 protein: CSARGPGLNYNEQFF. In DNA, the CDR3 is TGCAGTGCCCGAGGACCGGGACTAAATTACAATGAGCAGTTCTTC.

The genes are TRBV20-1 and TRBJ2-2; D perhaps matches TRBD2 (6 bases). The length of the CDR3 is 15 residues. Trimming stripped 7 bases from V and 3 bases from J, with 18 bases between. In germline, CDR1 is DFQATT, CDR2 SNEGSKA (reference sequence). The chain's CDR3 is CSVPGWGGHTGELFF. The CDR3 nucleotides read TGCAGTGTACCCGGCTGGGGAGGACACACCGGGGAGCTGTTTTTT.

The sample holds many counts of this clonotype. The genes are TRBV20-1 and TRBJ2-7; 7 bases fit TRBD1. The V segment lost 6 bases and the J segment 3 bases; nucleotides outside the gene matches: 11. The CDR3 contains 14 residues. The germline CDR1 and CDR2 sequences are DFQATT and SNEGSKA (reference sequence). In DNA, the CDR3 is TGCAGTGCCGAGGACAGGACCCTATACTACGAGCAGTACTTC. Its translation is CSAEDRTLYYEQYF.

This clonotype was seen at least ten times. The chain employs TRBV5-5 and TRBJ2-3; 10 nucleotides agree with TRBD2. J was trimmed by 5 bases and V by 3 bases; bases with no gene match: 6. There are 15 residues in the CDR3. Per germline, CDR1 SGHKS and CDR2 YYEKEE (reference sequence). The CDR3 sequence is CASSSLAGEVDTQYF. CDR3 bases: TGTGCCAGCAGCTCCCTAGCGGGAGAGGTAGATACGCAGTATTTT.

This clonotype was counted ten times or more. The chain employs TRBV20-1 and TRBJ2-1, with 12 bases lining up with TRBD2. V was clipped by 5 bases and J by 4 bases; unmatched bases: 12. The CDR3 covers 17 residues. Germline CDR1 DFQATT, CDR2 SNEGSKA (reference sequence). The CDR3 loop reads CSAPQPLTSGSYNEQFF. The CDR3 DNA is TGCAGTGCTCCCCAACCCTTGACTAGCGGGAGTTACAATGAGCAGTTCTTC.

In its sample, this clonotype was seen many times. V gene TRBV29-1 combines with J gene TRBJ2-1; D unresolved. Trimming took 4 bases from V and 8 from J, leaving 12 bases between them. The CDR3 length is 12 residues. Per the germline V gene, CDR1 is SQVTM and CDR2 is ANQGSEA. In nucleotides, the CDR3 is TGCAGCGTTGTTGGAGTGTGGCATGAGCAGTTCTTC. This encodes CSVVGVWHEQFF.